This entry concerns a single TCR beta chain. Its target is unknown. These data belong to a study of identical twins. Regarding the study as a whole: Sequences that were out-of-frame, alpha and twin-shared displayed an excess of low generation probability. Memory repertoires lacked the insertion deficit that abundant cord blood beta clonotypes showed. Models predicted too little out-of-frame TCR alpha sharing in monozygotic twins.

The V gene end was trimmed by 4 bases and the J gene end by 2 bases; junction bases not matched to a gene: 15. CDR3 length: 17 amino acids. CDR1 is DFQATT, CDR2 SNEGSKA, per germline (reference sequence). TCRdb processed the 5' RACE reads anew with MiXCR; each CDR3 protein has one entry. The profile covers 1.5 million to 2 million distinct CDR3 sequences, with around a third appearing a single time and about 0.27% taken by the ten largest. Sequenced input: cord blood. This sequence joins TRBV20-1 and TRBJ2-5, with 8 bases aligning to TRBD1. The TCR comes from a newborn girl in good health. DNA for the CDR3: TGCAGTGCTACCCCCGGGACAGGAAAGGGGACACAAGAGACCCAGTACTTC. Translation gives CSATPGTGKGTQETQYF.